These 27 T cell receptor beta chains originate from one sample sequenced in a study of cytomegalovirus exposure and HLA in healthy donors. In the PCR, 60 Vbeta and 13 Jbeta primers were used. Sequenced by immunoSEQ multiplex PCR; TCRdb stores in-frame clones only, minus some. The data contain 200,000 to 250,000 clones, 77% of them seen just once; the ten biggest clones take up around 2.9%. Sequenced sample: PBMCs. Receptors were obtained from a woman aged 55 to 70 in good health and CMV-seropositive.

The chain carries TRBV28 and TRBJ1-1; a possible D gene is TRBD1 (5 bases). This CDR3 is 11 amino acids long. V was shortened by 6 bases and J by 8 bases, with 10 bases between the two germline ends. Germline loops: CDR1 MDHEN, CDR2 SYDVKM. The CDR3 DNA sequence: TGTGCCAGCAGGACACAGGTAGAAGCTTTCTTT. Protein product: CASRTQVEAFF.

The chain employs TRBV6-6 and TRBJ1-2; D unclear. The CDR3 is 12 residues long. Trimming took off 8 bases at V and 2 bases at J, with 9 bases between the two ends. Germline V gene data show CDR1 as MNHNY and CDR2 as SVGAGI (reference sequence). The CDR3 reads CASSDGNYGYTF. In DNA form, the CDR3 reads TGTGCCAGCTCTGACGGGAACTATGGCTACACCTTC.

The V and J genes are TRBV2 and TRBJ1-2, with a possible D match to TRBD1 (6 bases). The germline gives CDR1 SNHLY, CDR2 FYNNEI. Trimming left V 10 bases short and J 0 bases short, with 15 bases between. CDR3 size: 14 residues. The CDR3, as DNA: TGTGCCACTACCCGGGGGGCCGCTAACTATGGCTACACCTTC. Translating it yields CATTRGAANYGYTF.

The chain joins TRBV1 to TRBJ1-1; the tabulated D call, TRBD1, remains unverified against the DNA. TRBV1 is recorded as a pseudogene. This CDR3 is built from 14 residues. CDR3 residues: CTSSQVTGGTEAFF. In nucleotides, the CDR3 is TGCACCAGCAGCCAAGTGACAGGGGGAACTGAAGCTTTCTTT.

The rearrangement links TRBV5-1 to TRBJ2-5; D possibly corresponds to TRBD2 (6 bases). The DNA end is a closer match to TRBJ2-7, so the J assignment may be wrong. Germline-derived CDR1 and CDR2 are SGHRS and YFSETQ. The CDR3 is 13 amino acids. CDR3 in DNA: TGCGCCAGCAGCTTGAGGCGGGATCACGAGCAGTACTTC. Translation: CASSLRRDHEQYF.

The rearrangement uses TRBV5-1 and TRBJ2-7, with 7 positions matching TRBD1. Germline CDR1 reads SGHRS; CDR2 reads YFSETQ. V trimming: 0 bases; J trimming: 7 bases; junction bases outside the gene matches: 1. This CDR3 has 12 residues. The CDR3 reads CASSLAGQEQYF. CDR3 in DNA: TGCGCCAGCAGCTTGGCGGGACAGGAGCAGTACTTC.

V usage is TRBV5-6 and J usage is TRBJ1-6; D may be TRBD1 (6 bases). Germline values: CDR1 SGHDT, CDR2 YYEEEE. Trimming removed 9 bases at V and 6 bases at J, with 16 bases between. The CDR3 covers 14 residues. This CDR3 reads CATAPGHINSPLHF. CDR3 sequence (DNA): TGTGCCACCGCACCGGGACACATTAATTCACCCCTCCACTTT.

This chain joins TRBV4-1 and TRBJ2-5; D may be TRBD2 (6 bases). V lost 0 bases and J lost 7, with 9 bases in between. Germline loops: CDR1 MGHRA, CDR2 YSYEKL. CDR3 length: 13 residues. CDR3 sequence: CASSQDLRGTQYF. Here the CDR3 DNA reads TGCGCCAGCAGCCAAGACCTGCGGGGGACCCAGTACTTC.

This sequence joins TRBV13 and TRBJ2-1, with 7 bases lining up with TRBD2. The junction had 12 bases not matched to a gene; V was cut back by 7 bases and J by 6 bases. Germline CDR1 and CDR2: PRHDT and FYEKMQ (reference sequence). CDR3 length: 15 residues. The CDR3 reads CASNALRGEGNEQFF. The DNA of the CDR3 is TGTGCCAGCAACGCCCTCCGGGGGGAGGGCAATGAGCAGTTCTTC.

The chain uses TRBV5-1 and TRBJ2-5, with D tentatively TRBD2 (6 bases). Germline values: CDR1 SGHRS, CDR2 YFSETQ. The CDR3 is 15 residues long. Between the trimmed V and J ends, which lost 1 base and 2 bases, there was a span of 12 bases. As DNA, the CDR3 is TGCGCCAGCAGCTTGTTCCTAGCGACTCAAGAGACCCAGTACTTC. It specifies CASSLFLATQETQYF.

This chain connects TRBV10-2 to TRBJ2-3; 8 positions agree with TRBD2. Trimming cost V 7 bases and J 5 bases; bases outside gene matches: 8. The CDR3 is 14 amino acids. Germline V CDR1 and CDR2: WSHSY, SAAADI. The CDR3 nucleotides are TGCGCCAGCATCGGGGGGGCCGCGGGAGATACGCAGTATTTT. As protein: CASIGGAAGDTQYF.

This chain uses TRBV6-6 with TRBJ2-5; a weak D match, TRBD1 (8 bases). The V gene lost 7 bases and the J gene lost 5 bases, with 20 bases spanning the gap. Germline assignment: CDR1 MNHNY and CDR2 SVGAGI (reference sequence). This CDR3 spans 15 amino acids. CDR3 amino acids: CASKRPQGGGETQYF. The CDR3 DNA follows: TGTGCCAGCAAACGACCACAGGGGGGAGGGGAGACCCAGTACTTC.

This clone came up once. The chain employs TRBV5-6 and TRBJ2-3, with D perhaps TRBD2 (6 bases). Germline assignment: CDR1 SGHDT and CDR2 YYEEEE. V gave up 2 bases and J gave up 0 bases, with 13 bases separating them. This CDR3 is 16 amino acids long. This CDR3 is CASSFRVAVSTDTQYF. CDR3 nucleotide sequence: TGTGCCAGCAGCTTTAGGGTAGCGGTCAGCACAGATACGCAGTATTTT.

CDR3 nucleotide sequence: TGTGCCAGCAGCATCGACAGGATCTTCTACAATGAGCAGTTCTTC. Its protein is CASSIDRIFYNEQFF. The chain carries TRBV6-5 and TRBJ2-7, with TRBD1 as a possible D gene (6 bases). The closer fit of TRBJ2-1 to the DNA end suggests the J call may be wrong. CDR1 MNHEY and CDR2 SVGAGI come from the germline V gene. This CDR3 has 15 amino acids.

The chain joins TRBV9 to TRBJ1-1, with 7 bases fitting TRBD1. CDR1 and CDR2 from the germline V gene are SGDLS and YYNGEE. The J segment lost 2 bases and the V segment lost 6 bases, leaving 7 bases of the junction unmatched. This CDR3 comprises 14 residues. The DNA for the CDR3 is TGTGCCAGCACGGGACAGACCTCCAACACTGAAGCTTTCTTT. Its protein product is CASTGQTSNTEAFF.

This chain connects TRBV15 to TRBJ2-1, with TRBD2 matching 8 bases. The CDR3 totals 14 residues. V shed 5 bases and J 3 bases; nucleotides not matched to a gene: 3. The germline CDR1 and CDR2 sequences are LNHNV and YYDKDF (reference sequence). The chain's CDR3 is CATSEGTSYNEQFF. The DNA of the CDR3 is TGTGCCACCAGCGAGGGGACTAGCTACAATGAGCAGTTCTTC. Full variable domain (missing parts from reference TRBV15 and TRBJ2-1): DAMVIQNPRYQVTQFGKPVTLSCSQTLNHNVMYWYQQKSSQAPKLLFHYYDKDFNNEADTPDNFQSRRPNTSFCFLDIRSPGLGDTAMYLCATSEGTSYNEQFFGPGTRLTVL.

The chain joins TRBV10-3 to TRBJ2-7; perhaps TRBD2 as D (6 bases). The CDR3 totals 13 residues. Trimming removed 11 bases from V and 2 bases from J, with 16 bases in between. The germline V gene encodes CDR1 ENHRY and CDR2 SYGVKD. The CDR3 region is CAAQRGATYEQYF. CDR3 nucleotides: TGTGCCGCCCAACGCGGGGCAACCTACGAGCAGTACTTC.

This clone was seen a few times. The rearrangement links TRBV10-3 to TRBJ2-5; TRBD1 is a possible D gene (6 bases). Germline CDR1 reads ENHRY; CDR2 reads SYGVKD. The V end lost 6 bases, the J end lost 1 base, and 6 bases lay between the germline ends. The CDR3 runs 12 residues. CDR3 region: CAIRQGQETQYF. The CDR3 bases are TGTGCCATCAGACAGGGCCAAGAGACCCAGTACTTC.

This clone was recorded a few times. The chain is built from TRBV30 and TRBJ1-3; D is ambiguous. CDR1 is GTSNPN, CDR2 SVGIG, per germline (reference sequence). The CDR3 spans 14 residues. Trimming removed 7 bases from V and 3 bases from J, with 16 bases in between. CDR3 in DNA: TGTGCCTCCCACCCGGGGAGGGTTGGAAACACCATATATTTT. As protein: CASHPGRVGNTIYF.

This clone was counted a few times. As DNA, the CDR3 is TGTGCCAGCAGTTTACCGGGGGGGAGCTCCTACGAGCAGTACTTC. Translated, it gives CASSLPGGSSYEQYF. This rearrangement joins TRBV28 to TRBJ2-7, with 8 bases that match TRBD2. Looked up from germline, CDR1 is MDHEN and CDR2 is SYDVKM. The CDR3 totals 15 residues. V was clipped by 2 bases and J by 0 bases; unmatched bases: 3.

The chain combines TRBV6-1 with TRBJ1-1, with D hard to call. The germline CDR1 and CDR2 sequences are MNHNS and SASEGT. V was trimmed by 4 bases and J by 9 bases, leaving 12 bases between them. This CDR3 has 12 amino acids. CDR3 sequence reads: CASSADGLQAFF. The CDR3 DNA sequence: TGTGCCAGCAGTGCCGACGGACTCCAAGCTTTCTTT.

This sequence joins TRBV7-9 and TRBJ2-1, with TRBD2 identical over 12 bases. The CDR3 has 16 residues. Germline V gives CDR1 SEHNR, CDR2 FQNEAQ (reference sequence). V lost 7 bases and J lost 8; bases outside the gene matches: 12. The CDR3 is CASIETSGGLLYEQFF. As DNA, the CDR3 is TGTGCCAGCATCGAGACTAGCGGGGGCCTTTTGTATGAGCAGTTCTTC.

This chain links TRBV28 with TRBJ1-5; D not certain. V gave up 6 bases and J gave up 11 bases, with 11 bases separating them. CDR1 is MDHEN and CDR2 is SYDVKM in the germline V gene. The CDR3 loop spans 11 amino acids. DNA for the CDR3: TGTGCCAGCAGGGGAGTCCTGACCCAGCATTTT. Translation gives CASRGVLTQHF.

V is TRBV13 and J is TRBJ1-1; D remains ambiguous. The CDR3 covers 12 residues. The germline V and J ends were trimmed by 0 bases and 6 bases, with 5 bases remaining between them. CDR1 and CDR2 (germline): PRHDT, FYEKMQ (reference sequence). CDR3 bases: TGTGCCAGCAGCTTAGGCTCCCCTGAAGCTTTCTTT. Amino acids: CASSLGSPEAFF.

The J gene is TRBJ1-4, the V gene TRBV7-9; 8 bases fit TRBD1. V was clipped by 3 bases and J by 1 base; unmatched bases: 1. Germline assignment: CDR1 SEHNR and CDR2 FQNEAQ (reference sequence). The CDR3 has 15 residues. The chain's CDR3 is CASSFTGGTNEKLFF. The CDR3 DNA sequence: TGTGCCAGCAGCTTCACAGGGGGAACTAATGAAAAACTGTTTTTT.

The genes are TRBV7-7 and TRBJ2-3; D possibly corresponds to TRBD1 (5 bases). This CDR3 has 13 residues. The V gene lost 5 bases and the J gene lost 4 bases, with 10 bases spanning the gap. Germline CDR1 SSHAT, CDR2 FNYEAQ (reference sequence). This CDR3 reads CASSPGLADTQYF. CDR3 nucleotide sequence: TGTGCCAGCAGCCCAGGGTTAGCAGATACGCAGTATTTT.

The chain recombines TRBV7-9 with TRBJ1-1; D is ambiguous. Germline CDR1 and CDR2: SEHNR and FQNEAQ (reference sequence). V lost 4 bases, J lost 10 bases, and 7 bases lay in between. The CDR3 extends over 10 amino acids. CDR3 residues: CASSSGRAFF. The CDR3 nucleotides are TGTGCCAGCAGCTCTGGCCGAGCTTTCTTT.